These 29 T cell receptor beta chains share one sample of origin, sequenced in a study of a mutant IDH1 vaccine in newly diagnosed glioma. Profiling relied on immunoSEQ multiplex PCR, and the TCRdb table lists in-frame clones only, not all of them. The table has about 98,000 clones, around nine tenths seen once. Time point defined: baseline, week 1 (first vaccination visit). Treatment: pre-vaccination baseline after standard-of-care therapy. This specimen was PBMCs, taken from a glioma patient treated with radiotherapy, temozolomide or both. These receptors all stem from a woman in her forties or fifties with glioma.

The chain links TRBV28 to TRBJ2-5; TRBD1 matches 9 bases. The J segment lost 6 bases and the V segment lost 6 bases, leaving 11 bases of the junction unmatched. The CDR3 has 15 residues. The germline V gene has CDR1 MDHEN and CDR2 SYDVKM. The CDR3 sequence: CASRTRDRVKQTQYF. The CDR3, as DNA: TGTGCCAGCAGAACCAGGGACAGGGTTAAACAGACCCAGTACTTC. Full variable domain (rest looked up from reference TRBV28 and TRBJ2-5): DVKVTQSSRYLVKRTGEKVFLECVQDMDHENMFWYRQDPGLGLRLIYFSYDVKMKEKGDIPEGYSVSREKKERFSLILESASTNQTSMYLCASRTRDRVKQTQYFGPGTRLLVL.

The chain joins TRBV28 to TRBJ1-2; 9 bases agree with TRBD1. The CDR3 covers 14 residues. V lost 4 bases, J lost 6 bases, and 6 bases stayed unmatched. Germline lookup yields CDR1 MDHEN and CDR2 SYDVKM. CDR3 sequence: CASSSGTGTHGYTF. CDR3 bases: TGTGCCAGCAGTTCCGGGACAGGGACCCATGGCTACACCTTC.

The gene calls are TRBV7-5 and TRBJ1-5; the D call TRBD1 from the table was never checked on the DNA. TRBV7-5 is a pseudogene. This CDR3 is built from 18 residues. CDR3 DNA sequence: TGTGCCAGAAGCTTAAAGGGCGCGGAAGGGGGCAGCAATCAGCCCCAGCATTTT. Translated: CARSLKGAEGGSNQPQHF.

This chain connects TRBV29-1 to TRBJ1-3, with 7 bases fitting TRBD1. V lost 2 bases to trimming and J lost 1 base; unmatched junction nucleotides: 2. Looked up from germline, CDR1 is SQVTM and CDR2 is ANQGSEA. There are 14 residues in the CDR3. CDR3 in DNA: TGCAGCGTTGAAAGACAGGGATCTGGAAACACCATATATTTT. Residues: CSVERQGSGNTIYF.

In its sample, this clone was seen a few times. The chain employs TRBV5-1 and TRBJ1-1, with D possibly matching TRBD1 (6 bases). V was pared by 3 bases and J by 1 base, with 13 bases between. There are 15 residues in the CDR3. Germline CDR1 SGHRS, CDR2 YFSETQ. CDR3 coding DNA: TGCGCCAGCAGCTACGGTACAGGGCAGAACACTGAAGCTTTCTTT. Translation: CASSYGTGQNTEAFF.

V usage is TRBV7-9 and J usage is TRBJ2-2, with 7 bases fitting TRBD1. The CDR3 runs 15 residues. Germline trimming cut 5 bases from V and 6 bases from J; bases unmatched to any gene: 9. Germline V gene sequence: CDR1 SEHNR, CDR2 FQNEAQ (reference sequence). The CDR3 sequence: CASSDPYQGAGELFF. The CDR3 coding sequence is TGTGCCAGCAGCGATCCATATCAGGGGGCCGGGGAGCTGTTTTTT.

This chain joins TRBV30 and TRBJ2-1; no reliable D call. The germline V and J ends were trimmed by 4 bases and 0 bases, with 4 bases remaining between them. Germline CDR1 GTSNPN, CDR2 SVGIG (reference sequence). This CDR3 region has 12 residues. As DNA, the CDR3 is TGTGCCTGGACCAGCTCCTACAATGAGCAGTTCTTC. Translation gives CAWTSSYNEQFF.

This chain joins TRBV7-9 and TRBJ1-1, with D possibly being TRBD1 (5 bases). The ends were cut back, 6 bases at V and 3 bases at J, with 11 bases in the middle. CDR1 is SEHNR and CDR2 is FQNEAQ in the germline V gene (reference sequence). The CDR3 totals 13 residues. The CDR3 DNA is TGTGCCAGCAGTAATACAGGACACACTGAAGCTTTCTTT. Its protein is CASSNTGHTEAFF.

The chain employs TRBV7-6 and TRBJ2-7; D is unclear. Germline V gene lookup returns CDR1 SGHVS and CDR2 FNYEAQ. The CDR3 is 12 amino acids. The V end lost 4 bases, the J end lost 3 bases, and 7 bases lay between the germline ends. The chain's CDR3 is CASSSLRYEQYF. CDR3 sequence (DNA): TGTGCCAGCAGCTCCCTTCGCTACGAGCAGTACTTC.

Only one count was recorded for this clone. V gene TRBV7-6 combines with J gene TRBJ2-1, with 10 nucleotides matching TRBD2. With 2 bases clipped from V and 5 bases from J, the junction kept 3 bases outside the gene matches. Per the germline V gene, CDR1 is SGHVS and CDR2 is FNYEAQ. This CDR3 spans 15 amino acids. The DNA for the CDR3 is TGTGCCAGCAGCTTATTACTAGCGGGGAACAATGAGCAGTTCTTC. Amino acids: CASSLLLAGNNEQFF.

V usage is TRBV18 and J usage is TRBJ2-5; 10 positions agree with TRBD2. The CDR3 totals 16 residues. J gave up 0 bases and V 0 bases, and 1 base lay outside the gene matches. Germline V gene data show CDR1 as KGHSH and CDR2 as LQKENI. CDR3 protein: CASSPPTSGYQETQYF. The CDR3 nucleotides are TGTGCCAGCTCACCACCGACTAGCGGGTACCAAGAGACCCAGTACTTC.

This chain connects TRBV28 to TRBJ1-1; 9 bases fit TRBD1. Germline V gene data show CDR1 as MDHEN and CDR2 as SYDVKM. This CDR3 has 14 residues. J was trimmed by 3 bases and V by 7 bases; bases with no gene match: 6. This CDR3 reads CASIDWTGDTEAFF. The CDR3 nucleotides are TGTGCCAGCATCGATTGGACAGGGGACACTGAAGCTTTCTTT. The whole variable domain, remainder taken from reference TRBV28 and TRBJ1-1, is DVKVTQSSRYLVKRTGEKVFLECVQDMDHENMFWYRQDPGLGLRLIYFSYDVKMKEKGDIPEGYSVSREKKERFSLILESASTNQTSMYLCASIDWTGDTEAFFGQGTRLTVV.

The chain combines TRBV2 with TRBJ1-1; the match to TRBD1 covers 7 bases. V shed 5 bases, J shed 1 base, and the junction held 4 bases outside the gene matches. The CDR3 consists of 14 residues. The germline CDR1 and CDR2 sequences are SNHLY and FYNNEI. CDR3 loop: CASSTGTENTEAFF. In DNA, the CDR3 is TGTGCCAGCAGTACCGGGACAGAGAACACTGAAGCTTTCTTT.

This clone has only one observation. The V and J genes are TRBV7-2 and TRBJ1-2; D remains ambiguous. CDR1 and CDR2 (germline): SGHTA, FQGNSA. The CDR3 has 15 amino acids. V shed 0 bases and J shed 0 bases, with 8 bases lying between them. The CDR3 region is CASSLAWAPNYGYTF. The CDR3 DNA reads as TGTGCCAGCAGCTTAGCTTGGGCTCCTAACTATGGCTACACCTTC. The complete variable domain, with remaining parts taken from reference TRBV7-2 and TRBJ1-2, reads GAGVSQSPSNKVTEKGKDVELRCDPISGHTALYWYRQSLGQGLEFLIYFQGNSAPDKSGLPSDRFSAERTGGSVSTLTIQRTQQEDSAVYLCASSLAWAPNYGYTFGSGTRLTVV.

The J gene is TRBJ2-3, the V gene TRBV28; 8 bases match TRBD1. Germline V gene lookup returns CDR1 MDHEN and CDR2 SYDVKM. V dropped 3 bases and J dropped 0; count of bases not matched to a gene: 5. This CDR3 contains 16 residues. The CDR3 loop reads CASSLDRAISTDTQYF. As DNA, the CDR3 is TGTGCCAGCAGTTTGGACAGGGCCATTAGCACAGATACGCAGTATTTT.

V is TRBV5-1 and J is TRBJ2-7, with 11 bases lining up with TRBD2. The V gene's germline CDR1 is SGHRS and CDR2 YFSETQ. The CDR3 totals 14 residues. The V gene end was trimmed by 2 bases and the J gene end by 6 bases; junction bases not matched to a gene: 4. The CDR3 spells CASSLELAGAEQYF. As DNA, the CDR3 is TGCGCCAGCAGCTTAGAACTAGCGGGAGCCGAGCAGTACTTC.

A single count supports this clone. The genes are TRBV2 and TRBJ2-3; D is possibly TRBD1 (6 bases). The CDR3 has 15 residues. Trimming shortened V by 5 bases and J by 2 bases, and 14 bases separated the two germline ends. Germline V gene data show CDR1 as SNHLY and CDR2 as FYNNEI. The CDR3 region has the DNA TGTGCCAGCAGTTCCCAGGGGACGGACACAGATACGCAGTATTTT. It translates to CASSSQGTDTDTQYF.

V is TRBV10-1 and J is TRBJ1-2; D not certain. The germline gives CDR1 WNHNN, CDR2 SYGVQD (reference sequence). The CDR3 sequence is 13 residues long. Trimming removed 5 bases at V and 7 bases at J, with 14 bases between. DNA for the CDR3: TGCGCCAGCAGTCCGTCAAGGCTAACTGGCTACACCTTC. Protein sequence: CASSPSRLTGYTF.

A single count supports this clone. The chain links TRBV19 to TRBJ2-1; TRBD1 matches at 10 bases. The V segment lost 7 bases and the J segment 5 bases; nucleotides outside the gene matches: 8. The CDR3 spans 15 residues. CDR1 is LNHDA, CDR2 SQIVND, per germline (reference sequence). CDR3 DNA sequence: TGTGCCAGTACCCCCAGGGACAGGGGCCACAATGAGCAGTTCTTC. It specifies CASTPRDRGHNEQFF.

This chain joins TRBV11-2 and TRBJ2-1; D is perhaps TRBD2 (5 bases). Germline V lookup: CDR1 SGHAT, CDR2 FQNNGV. Trimming took off 7 bases at V and 6 bases at J, with 19 bases between the two ends. The CDR3 extends over 15 amino acids. Here the CDR3 reads CASTPWAGEGNEQFF. CDR3 DNA sequence: TGTGCCAGCACCCCCTGGGCAGGTGAGGGCAATGAGCAGTTCTTC.

This clone was seen a few times. V is TRBV6-1 and J is TRBJ2-5, with a tentative D call TRBD1 (5 bases). This CDR3 region has 13 residues. V lost 4 bases to trimming and J lost 5 bases, with 11 bases between them. Germline CDR1 and CDR2: MNHNS and SASEGT. CDR3 DNA: TGTGCCAGCAGTGGATCAGGGATTGAGACCCAGTACTTC. Encoded protein: CASSGSGIETQYF.

The chain links TRBV28 to TRBJ2-3, with D possibly being TRBD1 or TRBD2 (5 bases each). V shed 5 bases and J shed 0 bases, with 12 bases lying between them. CDR1 and CDR2 (germline): MDHEN, SYDVKM. This CDR3 contains 15 residues. This CDR3 reads CASSPRGGSTDTQYF. DNA of the CDR3: TGTGCCAGCAGTCCCCGGGGCGGGAGCACAGATACGCAGTATTTT.

This clone was found once. V gene TRBV9 combines with J gene TRBJ2-1; D is unresolved. CDR3 size: 13 residues. V lost 4 bases and J lost 4, with 9 bases in between. The germline CDR1 and CDR2 sequences are SGDLS and YYNGEE. For the CDR3, the DNA is TGTGCCAGCAGCTCCCGGCCGTACAATGAGCAGTTCTTC. Encoded protein: CASSSRPYNEQFF.

The chain links TRBV13 to TRBJ2-2, with TRBD2 as a possible D gene (6 bases). With 2 bases removed from V and 2 bases from J, the gap between germline ends came to 12 bases. CDR1 is PRHDT and CDR2 is FYEKMQ in the germline V gene (reference sequence). The length of the CDR3 is 16 residues. Here the CDR3 reads CASSLYGGDNTGELFF. The CDR3 nucleotides are TGTGCCAGCAGCTTATATGGAGGGGACAACACCGGGGAGCTGTTTTTT.

The chain recombines TRBV4-1 with TRBJ2-7; no clear D. The V and J ends lost 4 bases and 4 bases respectively, with 26 bases between them. The CDR3 runs to 18 residues. From germline, CDR1 is MGHRA and CDR2 YSYEKL. DNA of the CDR3: TGCGCCAGCAGCCTAACCCCCCCTATTGCGGCTAGTCGTTACGAGCAGTACTTC. This codes for CASSLTPPIAASRYEQYF.

The CDR3 loop reads CASSPRPGPSSYEQYF. DNA for the CDR3: TGTGCCAGCAGCCCCCGGCCGGGGCCGAGCTCCTACGAGCAGTACTTC. The chain recombines TRBV9 with TRBJ2-7; D is perhaps TRBD1 or TRBD2 (5 bases each). The V gene lost 4 bases and the J gene lost 0 bases, with 17 bases spanning the gap. The CDR3 spans 16 residues. Per the germline V gene, CDR1 is SGDLS and CDR2 is YYNGEE.

This clone was detected once. This sequence joins TRBV1 and TRBJ2-1; the table's D call, TRBD2, has no DNA check behind it. TRBV1 is a pseudogene segment. This CDR3 is built from 23 residues. The CDR3 is CTSSQERTGPYPSGRAPHNEQFF. For the CDR3, the DNA is TGCACCAGCAGCCAAGAGAGGACAGGTCCCTATCCTAGCGGGAGGGCCCCCCACAATGAGCAGTTCTTC.

The rearrangement joins TRBV9 to TRBJ2-7; 8 bases are a match to TRBD1. CDR1 and CDR2 from the germline V gene are SGDLS and YYNGEE. V shed 2 bases, J shed 6 bases, and the junction held 7 bases outside the gene matches. The CDR3 is made up of 14 amino acids. The CDR3 DNA sequence: TGTGCCAGCAGCGTCGACCTTACAGGGGGCGAGCAGTACTTC. Translating it yields CASSVDLTGGEQYF.

The J gene is TRBJ2-1, the V gene TRBV9, with D possibly being TRBD2 (6 bases). Germline V lookup: CDR1 SGDLS, CDR2 YYNGEE. Trimming took 0 bases from V and 4 from J, leaving 20 bases between them. The CDR3 has 18 amino acids. The CDR3 spells CASSVGFSRDLGYNEQFF. CDR3 in DNA: TGTGCCAGCAGCGTAGGGTTCTCCCGGGACTTGGGGTACAATGAGCAGTTCTTC. Filled out from reference TRBV9 and TRBJ2-1, the complete variable domain reads DSGVTQTPKHLITATGQRVTLRCSPRSGDLSVYWYQQSLDQGLQFLIQYYNGEERAKGNILERFSAQQFPDLHSELNLSSLELGDSALYFCASSVGFSRDLGYNEQFFGPGTRLTVL.